The 17 T cell receptor beta chains in this list originate from one sample, sequenced in a study of blood T cells in healthy people across ages. PCR was performed a second time for roughly 7 to 11 cycles using a sample-barcoded 5' primer and a J-beta primer mix. One entry per CDR3 protein, called by TCRdb with MiXCR from the 5' RACE reads. The profile covers under 750,000 distinct CDR3 sequences, with around half appearing a single time and around 25% taken by the ten largest. The sequenced material came from blood. The receptors originated from a man older than 75 in good health.

This clonotype has a handful of counts. CDR3 DNA sequence: TGCAGTGCCGTAGACAGGGTGGGCACTGAAGCTTTCTTT. The encoded protein is CSAVDRVGTEAFF. V and J are TRBV20-1 and TRBJ1-1; 7 nucleotides line up with TRBD1. Trimming took 6 bases from V and 4 from J; bases not matched to a gene: 8. CDR1 DFQATT and CDR2 SNEGSKA come from the germline V gene (reference sequence). The CDR3 is made up of 13 amino acids.

This clonotype appeared once. A much larger clone differs by one base, so this may be a read error. The chain joins TRBV7-9 to TRBJ2-7, with 7 bases fitting TRBD2. This CDR3 region has 15 residues. V dropped 1 base and J dropped 7; count of bases not matched to a gene: 10. In germline, CDR1 is SEHNR, CDR2 FQNEAQ (reference sequence). The CDR3 loop is CASSLVASGYNEQYF. The CDR3 DNA follows: TGTGCCAGCAGCTTAGTGGCTAGCGGTTACAATGAGCAGTACTTC.

This CDR3 reads CASSLEQGSGANVLTF. The CDR3 DNA reads TGTGCCAGCAGCTTGGAACAGGGTTCTGGGGCCAACGTCCTGACTTTC. The V call is TRBV5-6, the J call TRBJ2-6, with D possibly being TRBD1 (6 bases). Deletions cut 0 bases from V and 1 base from J, with 8 bases between. The length of the CDR3 is 16 residues. Germline CDR1 and CDR2: SGHDT and YYEEEE.

This clonotype has just a few counts. This rearrangement joins TRBV9 to TRBJ2-1, with a possible D match to TRBD2 (5 bases). Trimming took 0 bases from V and 4 from J, leaving 17 bases between them. The germline V gene has CDR1 SGDLS and CDR2 YYNGEE. This CDR3 region has 17 residues. The CDR3 protein is CASSVELVLGPYNEQFF. The CDR3 coding sequence is TGTGCCAGCAGCGTAGAACTAGTTTTAGGGCCATACAATGAGCAGTTCTTC.

In DNA, the CDR3 is TGCAGTGGAAGCGGGGCCACTGAAGCTTTCTTT. Its translation is CSGSGATEAFF. The chain links TRBV20-1 to TRBJ1-1, with D perhaps matching TRBD1 (5 bases). Trimming left V 7 bases short and J 4 bases short, with 10 bases between. Per the germline V gene, CDR1 is DFQATT and CDR2 is SNEGSKA (reference sequence). The length of the CDR3 is 11 residues.

This clonotype has a handful of counts. The chain uses TRBV20-1 and TRBJ2-5; D is possibly TRBD2 (6 bases). The CDR3 has 14 residues. V shed 3 bases and J shed 3 bases, with 14 bases lying between them. Germline lookup yields CDR1 DFQATT and CDR2 SNEGSKA (reference sequence). CDR3 nucleotides: TGCAGTGCTAGCCGCCTAGCGAGGAAAGAGACCCAGTACTTC. Translation: CSASRLARKETQYF.

This chain connects TRBV12-3 or TRBV12-4 to TRBJ1-2; TRBD1 is a possible D gene (6 bases). The CDR3 totals 15 residues. V was clipped by 2 bases and J by 1 base, with 11 bases between them. The CDR3 DNA is TGTGCCAGCAGTTTATTTGGCAGGGGTAACTATGGCTACACCTTC. Its protein product is CASSLFGRGNYGYTF.

The chain carries TRBV7-9 and TRBJ1-6; D gene uncertain. CDR3 length: 12 amino acids. Germline V gene sequence: CDR1 SEHNR, CDR2 FQNEAQ (reference sequence). The germline V and J ends were trimmed by 5 bases and 5 bases, with 4 bases remaining between them. The CDR3 DNA is TGTGCCAGCAGCGTGGATAATTCACCCCTCCACTTT. This translates into CASSVDNSPLHF.

This rearrangement joins TRBV5-1 to TRBJ2-7; TRBD2 aligns across 11 bases. Germline CDR1 reads SGHRS; CDR2 reads YFSETQ. The trim removed 1 base at V and 5 bases at J, leaving 8 bases unmatched. The CDR3 covers 16 residues. CDR3 nucleotides: TGCGCCAGCAGCTTGACACTAGCGGGAGCCCCCAACGAGCAGTACTTC. This encodes CASSLTLAGAPNEQYF.

The V and J genes are TRBV12-3 or TRBV12-4 and TRBJ1-2, with 7 bases aligning to TRBD1. V was pared by 4 bases and J by 2 bases, with 7 bases of the junction left unmatched. The CDR3 is 15 residues long. The DNA of the CDR3 is TGTGCCAGCAGTTCTAGGGGCAGGGGGAACTATGGCTACACCTTC. This sequence encodes CASSSRGRGNYGYTF.

The CDR3 loop is CSARWADGGTDTQYF. DNA for the CDR3: TGCAGTGCTAGATGGGCCGACGGAGGGACAGATACGCAGTATTTT. The gene calls are TRBV20-1 and TRBJ2-3; possible D gene TRBD2, 6 bases. V gave up 2 bases and J gave up 3 bases, with 15 bases separating them. This CDR3 comprises 15 residues. The V gene's germline CDR1 is DFQATT and CDR2 SNEGSKA (reference sequence).

This chain links TRBV20-1 with TRBJ1-1, with D hard to call. This CDR3 spans 10 amino acids. CDR1 is DFQATT, CDR2 SNEGSKA, per germline (reference sequence). V was pared by 3 bases and J by 8 bases, with 7 bases between. The CDR3 sequence is CSARREEAFF. DNA for the CDR3: TGCAGTGCTAGGAGGGAGGAAGCTTTCTTT.

This clonotype was detected once. This chain joins TRBV4-2 and TRBJ1-5; 8 bases are shared with TRBD1. CDR1 is LGHNA, CDR2 YNFKEQ, per germline. The CDR3 extends over 18 amino acids. V lost 0 bases and J lost 3; bases outside the gene matches: 10. The CDR3 here is CASSQEVGTGGLNQPQHF. The CDR3 region has the DNA TGTGCCAGCAGCCAAGAGGTAGGGACAGGCGGCCTCAATCAGCCCCAGCATTTT.

In the case of this clonotype: Since a much larger clone is just one base distant, this may be a read error. The chain links TRBV6-6 to TRBJ1-6; D is possibly TRBD1 (6 bases). The ends were cut back, 5 bases at V and 3 bases at J, with 14 bases in the middle. The CDR3 runs to 16 residues. The germline CDR1 and CDR2 sequences are MNHNY and SVGAGI (reference sequence). The CDR3 DNA sequence: TGTGCCAGCAGTGACACCGGACAGATCTATAATTCACCCCTCCACTTT. Amino acids: CASSDTGQIYNSPLHF.

A few counts support this clonotype. This chain joins TRBV6-5 and TRBJ2-7, with D possibly matching TRBD1 (5 bases). The CDR3 sequence is 14 residues long. With 6 bases removed from V and 0 bases from J, the gap between germline ends came to 12 bases. Germline-derived CDR1 and CDR2 are MNHEY and SVGAGI. As DNA, the CDR3 is TGTGCCAGCAGCCTTAGTGGGGCCTCCTACGAGCAGTACTTC. Its translation is CASSLSGASYEQYF.

This clonotype appeared a single time. V and J are TRBV6-2 or TRBV6-3 and TRBJ2-5; 7 nucleotides match TRBD2. Looked up from germline, CDR1 is MNHEY and CDR2 is SVGEGT. V shed 6 bases, J shed 5 bases, and the junction held 18 bases outside the gene matches. The CDR3 has 17 amino acids. The chain's CDR3 is CASSRLGLVGSMETQYF. For the CDR3, the DNA is TGTGCCAGCAGCCGTCTTGGACTAGTGGGTTCGATGGAGACCCAGTACTTC.

The chain couples TRBV29-1 to TRBJ1-5; D is ambiguous. V lost 4 bases to trimming and J lost 6 bases, with 7 bases between them. CDR1 and CDR2 (germline): SQVTM, ANQGSEA. The CDR3 covers 11 residues. The CDR3 DNA sequence: TGCAGCGTTGCTGGTCCTCAGCCCCAGCATTTT. This codes for CSVAGPQPQHF.